This entry is about one T cell receptor beta chain. The CDR3 has 16 residues. V shed 2 bases and J 7 bases; nucleotides not matched to a gene: 11. Germline CDR1 and CDR2: KGHSH and LQKENI. Every PCR received spiked-in synthetic TCR analog templates. TCRdb keeps only in-frame clones here, not all; method: immunoSEQ multiplex PCR. The sample records approximately 36,000 clones, over 65% being singletons. The data stem from a study of PD-L1 blockade in urothelial cancer. Time point described: peripheral blood 6 weeks after treatment start. The specimen was PBMCs, collected around atezolizumab (anti-PD-L1) treatment. The chain has TRBV18 and TRBJ1-2, with 9 bases identical to TRBD1. The source is a man aged 40-55 years with urothelial cancer. The CDR3 DNA follows: TGTGCCAGCTCACCAAAGGACAGGGGCTGGGGAACTGGCTACACCTTC. Translation gives CASSPKDRGWGTGYTF. Looking up the rest from reference TRBV18 and TRBJ1-2 gives the full variable domain: NAGVMQNPRHLVRRRGQEARLRCSPMKGHSHVYWYRQLPEEGLKFMVYLQKENIIDESGMPKERFSAEFPKEGPSILRIQQVVRGDSAAYFCASSPKDRGWGTGYTFGSGTRLTVV.